This record looks at one TCR beta chain sequence and its context. The antigen this receptor binds is unknown. No much larger clone is present one base from it, and per-base qualities are unavailable. This entry is derived from a study of control samples from healthy donors and cancer patients (dated by TCRdb to between 2020 and 2021). The receptor library was made with the immunoSEQ multiplex PCR assay. What TCRdb holds here is the immuneACCESS table cut down to in-frame rearrangements. Part of the clones is not present; checked against another copy, under half of the missing clones reflect an unresolved V gene, and the others are unexplained. This sample comprises about 130,000 clones, about 92% of them detected only once. The top ten hold 2% to 2.5% of the sample. The specimen sequenced was blood. The TCR originated in a woman in her 50s in good health.

This receptor has the CDR3 CASSPRQIQETQYF. At the DNA level, the sequence is TGTGCCAGCTCACCACGACAGATTCAAGAGACCCAGTACTTC. The V and J genes are TRBV18 and TRBJ2-5, with TRBD1 tentatively as D gene (5 bases match). Looking up the germline V gene yields CDR1 KGHSH and CDR2 LQKENI. The germline ends are 8 bases apart after V is trimmed by 1 base and J by 2 bases. The CDR3, from cysteine to phenylalanine, totals 14 residues. Just the 42-base CDR3 DNA is kept, in frame starting at base 1.